These 24 T cell receptor beta chains came from one sample sequenced in a study of CXCR3-negative and CXCR3-positive naive CD8 T cells (dated by TCRdb to between 2018 and 2021). Results and caveats for the whole study, not just this receptor: Compared with CXCR3-negative naive cells, CXCR3-positive naive cells had TRB CDR3s with higher hydrophobicity (lower Kidera factor 4), lower energy, and higher strength and volume indices.

The sample was run on a NextSeq 550. The Human TCR Profiling Kit (MiLaboratory) was used to prepare UMI-labeled 5' RACE TRB cDNA libraries. The reads, reprocessed by TCRdb, yield one row per CDR3 protein sequence and no DNA. The sample has 90,000 to 150,000 distinct CDR3 sequences on record. The ten largest make up around 0.35% of the sample. Which antigens these TCRs recognize remains unknown. Sequencing input: naive CXCR3+ CD8+ T cells from blood. The cell subset or site label, as the study defines it: CD45RO-CCR7+CD27+CD95- naive CD8+ T cells expressing CXCR3 (TNR3+). These receptor sequences come from a human donor in good health. Some clones in this sample may be carry-over from other donors' samples.

V gene TRBV25-1 combines with J gene TRBJ2-3. The V gene's germline CDR1 is MGHDK and CDR2 SYGVNS. The CDR3 extends over 12 amino acids. The CDR3 spells CASSESTDTQYF. Together with reference TRBV25-1 and TRBJ2-3, the CDR3 gives the full variable domain: EADIYQTPRYLVIGTGKKITLECSQTMGHDKMYWYQQDPGMELHLIHYSYGVNSTEKGDLSSESTVSRIRTEHFPLTLESARPSHTSQYLCASSESTDTQYFGPGTRLTVL.

The V and J genes are TRBV29-1 and TRBJ2-7; TCRdb designates TRBD1, a call that cannot be tested without DNA. Germline CDR1 SQVTM, CDR2 ANQGSEA. This CDR3 spans 14 amino acids. CDR3 amino acids: CSVARAGAEYEQYF.

V is TRBV4-1 and J is TRBJ2-3; TCRdb lists TRBD2, though no DNA is available to test this call. The CDR3 consists of 12 residues. Looked up from germline, CDR1 is MGHRA and CDR2 is YSYEKL. CDR3 region: CASSPGLATQYF.

The rearrangement uses TRBV12-3 or TRBV12-4 and TRBJ2-3; TCRdb picks TRBD2, but there is no DNA to check that call. There are 17 residues in the CDR3. The CDR3 loop reads CASSQSGARKSTDTQYF.

This chain joins TRBV6-4 and TRBJ2-1; TCRdb's D call, TRBD2, is unchecked because there is no DNA. Looked up from germline, CDR1 is MRHNA and CDR2 is SNTAGT. The CDR3 sequence is 13 residues long. The CDR3 protein is CASSDSLVSEQFF.

This chain links TRBV12-3 or TRBV12-4 with TRBJ2-1; the TCRdb D gene call, TRBD1, has no DNA to confirm it. There are 13 residues in the CDR3. CDR3 protein: CASMDTPNNEQFF.

The J gene is TRBJ2-2, the V gene TRBV28; without DNA, the TCRdb call of TRBD2 cannot be checked. Germline values: CDR1 MDHEN, CDR2 SYDVKM. CDR3 size: 13 residues. CDR3 sequence: CASTLVDTGELFF. The variable domain in full, completed from reference TRBV28 and TRBJ2-2, reads DVKVTQSSRYLVKRTGEKVFLECVQDMDHENMFWYRQDPGLGLRLIYFSYDVKMKEKGDIPEGYSVSREKKERFSLILESASTNQTSMYLCASTLVDTGELFFGEGSRLTVL.

CDR3 sequence reads: CATSGYGPGPTQETQYF. The gene calls are TRBV24-1 and TRBJ2-5; TCRdb selects TRBD1, and the lack of DNA leaves this call unchecked. The CDR3 sequence is 17 residues long. Germline V gene data show CDR1 as KGHDR and CDR2 as SFDVKD.

The chain combines TRBV5-1 with TRBJ2-3; with no DNA, the TCRdb D assignment of TRBD1 cannot be verified. This CDR3 has 14 residues. Germline CDR1 reads SGHRS; CDR2 reads YFSETQ. CDR3 in amino acids: CASSQWDSTDTQYF.

The genes are TRBV7-6 and TRBJ2-7; with no DNA, the TCRdb D assignment of TRBD2 cannot be verified. From germline, CDR1 is SGHVS and CDR2 FNYEAQ. The CDR3 spans 16 residues. CDR3 amino acids: CASSFSGGLFSYEQYF.

The rearrangement uses TRBV7-2 and TRBJ2-3. Per the germline V gene, CDR1 is SGHTA and CDR2 is FQGNSA. This CDR3 is 12 amino acids long. The CDR3 sequence is CASSFSLDTQYF. Together with reference TRBV7-2 and TRBJ2-3, the CDR3 gives the full variable domain: GAGVSQSPSNKVTEKGKDVELRCDPISGHTALYWYRQSLGQGLEFLIYFQGNSAPDKSGLPSDRFSAERTGGSVSTLTIQRTQQEDSAVYLCASSFSLDTQYFGPGTRLTVL.

The chain combines TRBV29-1 with TRBJ2-7; TCRdb's D call of TRBD1 is untestable without DNA. Per the germline V gene, CDR1 is SQVTM and CDR2 is ANQGSEA. The CDR3 is made up of 11 amino acids. This CDR3 reads CSVGGGDEQYF.

V is TRBV24-1 and J is TRBJ1-1. CDR3 size: 12 residues. Germline lookup yields CDR1 KGHDR and CDR2 SFDVKD. CDR3 region: CATRDSNTEAFF.

This rearrangement joins TRBV3-1 to TRBJ2-1. The germline gives CDR1 LGHDT, CDR2 YNNKEL (reference sequence). The length of the CDR3 is 13 residues. CDR3 sequence reads: CASSHDGYNEQFF.

J is TRBJ1-1 and V is TRBV5-1. The germline CDR1 and CDR2 sequences are SGHRS and YFSETQ. CDR3 length equals 15 residues. The CDR3: CASSLGRWVNTEAFF.

The chain uses TRBV12-3 or TRBV12-4 and TRBJ2-3. This CDR3 comprises 14 residues. CDR3 in amino acids: CASSRTASTDTQYF.

This chain connects TRBV20-1 to TRBJ2-2; the D call from TCRdb, TRBD2, cannot be confirmed without DNA. CDR1 DFQATT and CDR2 SNEGSKA come from the germline V gene (reference sequence). There are 16 residues in the CDR3. The CDR3 is CSAVSGAAGGAGELFF.

V gene TRBV21-1 combines with J gene TRBJ2-1; TCRdb's D call, TRBD1, is unchecked because there is no DNA. TRBV21-1 is annotated as a pseudogene. The CDR3 extends over 15 amino acids. The CDR3: CASSTRGSSYNEQFF.

This sequence joins TRBV6-6 and TRBJ2-4; TCRdb's D call, TRBD1, is unchecked because there is no DNA. The CDR3 is 16 amino acids. Per the germline V gene, CDR1 is MNHNY and CDR2 is SVGAGI (reference sequence). The CDR3 here is CASSTQGVLTKNIQYF.

This chain links TRBV29-1 with TRBJ1-5; as DNA is missing, the TRBD1 call by TCRdb cannot be tested. The germline CDR1 and CDR2 sequences are SQVTM and ANQGSEA. This CDR3 contains 13 residues. The CDR3 spells CSVEQGSGQPQHF.

The rearrangement links TRBV19 to TRBJ2-7. The length of the CDR3 is 13 residues. Germline-derived CDR1 and CDR2 are LNHDA and SQIVND (reference sequence). CDR3 protein: CASSISGIYEQYF.

The rearrangement joins TRBV19 to TRBJ2-5; lacking DNA, the TRBD1 call made by TCRdb goes unchecked. Germline CDR1 is LNHDA and CDR2 is SQIVND (reference sequence). This CDR3 region has 15 residues. The CDR3: CASSSRDTLQETQYF.

This chain uses TRBV28 with TRBJ2-2; TCRdb returns TRBD1, unconfirmable since there is no DNA. Germline assignment: CDR1 MDHEN and CDR2 SYDVKM. The CDR3 totals 15 residues. The CDR3 reads CASSFGTGGTGELFF.

The V and J genes are TRBV14 and TRBJ2-2; TCRdb's D gene call, TRBD1, goes unchecked for lack of DNA. The CDR3 covers 15 residues. CDR1 and CDR2 (germline): SGHDN, FVKESK. The CDR3 reads CASSQVPGVTGELFF. The full variable domain, with the rest looked up from reference TRBV14 and TRBJ2-2, is EAGVTQFPSHSVIEKGQTVTLRCDPISGHDNLYWYRRVMGKEIKFLLHFVKESKQDESGMPNNRFLAERTGGTYSTLKVQPAELEDSGVYFCASSQVPGVTGELFFGEGSRLTVL.